What follows are 17 T cell receptor beta chains derived from one specimen sequenced in a study of cytotoxic CD8 clonotypes in ibrutinib-treated CLL. Clones were read by immunoSEQ multiplex PCR, and TCRdb kept only the in-frame ones, dropping some. The sample has more than 200,000 clones, more than 70% seen once. This specimen was PBMCs, taken after 12 months of ibrutinib treatment. Receptors originate from a human donor with chronic lymphocytic leukemia.

This chain connects TRBV5-6 to TRBJ2-7; maybe TRBD1 (5 bases). The CDR3 covers 14 residues. The germline V gene encodes CDR1 SGHDT and CDR2 YYEEEE. Trimming removed 1 base from V and 0 bases from J, with 8 bases in between. CDR3 loop: CASSLSGPSYEQYF. The DNA of the CDR3 is TGTGCCAGCAGCTTGTCAGGGCCCTCCTACGAGCAGTACTTC.

The DNA of the CDR3 is TGTGCCAGCAGCCTAGGTTCTGGAGTAAGGACAGATACGCAGTATTTT. As protein: CASSLGSGVRTDTQYF. The chain is built from TRBV7-9 and TRBJ2-3, with D hard to call. V was trimmed by 5 bases and J by 3 bases, leaving 18 bases between them. Germline values: CDR1 SEHNR, CDR2 FQNEAQ (reference sequence). The CDR3 has 16 residues.

The V gene is TRBV6-5, the J gene TRBJ2-5; 11 bases line up with TRBD2. After removal of 10 bases from V and 5 bases from J, the junction contained 6 bases not matched to a gene. CDR3 size: 13 residues. Germline-derived CDR1 and CDR2 are MNHEY and SVGAGI. In DNA, the CDR3 is TGTGCCACTTTTAGCGGGGGGGCGGAGACCCAGTACTTC. It encodes CATFSGGAETQYF.

The table lists this clone with a few counts. The V and J genes are TRBV28 and TRBJ1-2, with 9 bases aligning to TRBD1. This CDR3 is 14 amino acids long. Per germline, CDR1 MDHEN and CDR2 SYDVKM. V shed 4 bases and J 5 bases; nucleotides not matched to a gene: 5. The DNA of the CDR3 is TGTGCCAGCAGTTCCCCCGGGACAGGGTATGGCTACACCTTC. This codes for CASSSPGTGYGYTF.

The V call is TRBV7-3, the J call TRBJ2-3; 13 bases are shared with TRBD2. Germline CDR1 and CDR2: SGHTA and FQGTGA. This CDR3 has 18 amino acids. V shed 2 bases and J 2 bases; nucleotides not matched to a gene: 7. The CDR3 DNA sequence: TGTGCCAGCAGCTTAGGTTGGACTAGCGGGGGACCCACAGATACGCAGTATTTT. Protein: CASSLGWTSGGPTDTQYF.

The table lists this clone with a count of one. The gene calls are TRBV27 and TRBJ1-2, with a weak D call TRBD1 (5 bases). Germline values: CDR1 MNHEY, CDR2 SMNVEV (reference sequence). This CDR3 region has 13 residues. V lost 8 bases and J lost 4, with 14 bases in between. The CDR3, as DNA: TGTGCCAGCTCATCCCGACAGACCTATGGCTACACCTTC. Translating it yields CASSSRQTYGYTF.

The chain combines TRBV7-8 with TRBJ2-7; D perhaps matches TRBD2 (6 bases). V dropped 5 bases and J dropped 3 bases, with 14 bases sitting between them. This CDR3 spans 14 amino acids. Germline lookup yields CDR1 SGHVS and CDR2 FQNEAQ. The CDR3 loop is CASSPRRDRYEQYF. The CDR3 DNA sequence: TGTGCCAGCAGCCCACGGAGGGACCGCTACGAGCAGTACTTC.

This sequence joins TRBV11-2 and TRBJ2-7; possible D gene TRBD1, 5 bases. The V gene lost 1 base and the J gene lost 1 base, with 8 bases spanning the gap. Germline CDR1 is SGHAT and CDR2 is FQNNGV. The length of the CDR3 is 14 residues. The CDR3 here is CASSLAAGSYEQYF. Here the CDR3 DNA reads TGTGCCAGCAGCTTAGCGGCAGGGTCCTACGAGCAGTACTTC.

V is TRBV7-8 and J is TRBJ2-2; D gene uncertain. The CDR3 runs 17 residues. The V end lost 1 base, the J end lost 6 bases, and 18 bases lay between the germline ends. The germline V gene encodes CDR1 SGHVS and CDR2 FQNEAQ. This chain's CDR3 is CASSLGTRVNGAGELFF. Written as DNA, the CDR3 is TGTGCCAGCAGCTTAGGAACAAGGGTCAACGGCGCCGGGGAGCTGTTTTTT.

This chain links TRBV9 with TRBJ1-4, with TRBD1 matching over 8 bases. V was clipped by 4 bases and J by 2 bases; unmatched bases: 4. Germline V gene lookup returns CDR1 SGDLS and CDR2 YYNGEE. The CDR3 loop spans 15 amino acids. CDR3 DNA: TGTGCCAGCAGCCCCAGGGACAGGACTAATGAAAAACTGTTTTTT. Amino acid sequence: CASSPRDRTNEKLFF.

This clone has ten or more counts. The chain uses TRBV30 and TRBJ1-2; 10 positions match TRBD1. The CDR3 has 13 amino acids. The germline gives CDR1 GTSNPN, CDR2 SVGIG (reference sequence). V lost 3 bases to trimming and J lost 5 bases; unmatched junction nucleotides: 3. CDR3 sequence reads: CAWRGQGPYGYTF. The CDR3, as DNA: TGTGCCTGGAGGGGACAGGGGCCGTATGGCTACACCTTC.

This clone occurred a few times. The chain links TRBV7-3 to TRBJ1-5, with D perhaps TRBD1 (6 bases). The CDR3 consists of 13 residues. Trimming removed 4 bases at V and 6 bases at J, with 10 bases between. Germline loops: CDR1 SGHTA, CDR2 FQGTGA. The CDR3, as DNA: TGTGCCAGCAGCTCAGGGGAAGGTCAGCCCCAGCATTTT. Translating it yields CASSSGEGQPQHF.

This clone was found once. The CDR3 loop is CASSLDGSGYNEQFF. In DNA, the CDR3 is TGTGCCAGCAGTTTAGACGGGAGTGGCTACAATGAGCAGTTCTTC. The chain joins TRBV27 to TRBJ2-1, with D perhaps TRBD2 (6 bases). CDR1 is MNHEY, CDR2 SMNVEV, per germline (reference sequence). There are 15 residues in the CDR3. V lost 2 bases and J lost 3, with 11 bases in between.

This clone was observed a few times. This chain uses TRBV7-3 with TRBJ2-2, with unresolved D. This CDR3 region has 13 residues. Between the trimmed V and J ends, which lost 0 bases and 5 bases, there was a span of 4 bases. Germline V gives CDR1 SGHTA, CDR2 FQGTGA. The CDR3 here is CASSLTFTGELFF. CDR3 nucleotides: TGTGCCAGCAGCTTAACGTTTACCGGGGAGCTGTTTTTT. The full variable domain, with the rest looked up from reference TRBV7-3 and TRBJ2-2, is GAGVSQTPSNKVTEKGKYVELRCDPISGHTALYWYRQSLGQGPEFLIYFQGTGAADDSGLPNDRFFAVRPEGSVSTLKIQRTERGDSAVYLCASSLTFTGELFFGEGSRLTVL.

The rearrangement uses TRBV6-4 and TRBJ1-5; D unresolved. There are 14 residues in the CDR3. Deletions cut 5 bases from V and 3 bases from J, with 11 bases between. Germline assignment: CDR1 MRHNA and CDR2 SNTAGT. The CDR3 spells CASSREADNQPQHF. CDR3 nucleotides: TGTGCCAGCAGTCGGGAGGCCGACAATCAGCCCCAGCATTTT.

The chain carries TRBV10-3 and TRBJ2-7; 14 nucleotides agree with TRBD2. Germline trimming cut 3 bases from V and 1 base from J; bases unmatched to any gene: 5. The CDR3 contains 17 residues. Germline lookup yields CDR1 ENHRY and CDR2 SYGVKD. CDR3 sequence (DNA): TGTGCCATCAGTGATTCCGGGACTAGCGGGGGATCCTACGAGCAGTACTTC. This codes for CAISDSGTSGGSYEQYF.

The DNA for the CDR3 is TGTGCCAGCGGGGAAGACTCCTACAATGAGCAGTTCTTC. Translated, it gives CASGEDSYNEQFF. J is TRBJ2-1 and V is TRBV28; D unclear. CDR1 is MDHEN and CDR2 is SYDVKM in the germline V gene. The V end was cut by 8 bases, the J end by 0 bases, with 8 bases between. The CDR3 loop spans 13 amino acids.